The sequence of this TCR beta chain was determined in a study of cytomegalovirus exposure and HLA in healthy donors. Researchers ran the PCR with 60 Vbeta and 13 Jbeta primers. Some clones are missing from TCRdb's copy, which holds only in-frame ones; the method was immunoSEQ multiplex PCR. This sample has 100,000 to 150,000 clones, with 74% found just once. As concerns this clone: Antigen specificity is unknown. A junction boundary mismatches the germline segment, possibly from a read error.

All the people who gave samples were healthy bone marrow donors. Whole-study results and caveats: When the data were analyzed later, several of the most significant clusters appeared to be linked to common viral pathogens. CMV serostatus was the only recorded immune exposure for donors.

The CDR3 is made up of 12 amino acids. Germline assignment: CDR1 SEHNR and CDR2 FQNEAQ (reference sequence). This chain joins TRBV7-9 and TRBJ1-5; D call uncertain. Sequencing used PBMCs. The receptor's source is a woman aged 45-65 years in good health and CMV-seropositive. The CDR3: CSSSRSNQPQHF. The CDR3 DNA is TGTTCCAGCAGCCGGAGCAATCAGCCCCAGCATTTT.